This T cell receptor (beta chain) derives from a study of blood T cell repertoires in COVID-19. This CDR3 comprises 15 residues. V shed 3 bases, J shed 5 bases, and the junction held 6 bases outside the gene matches. Germline CDR1 is MDHEN and CDR2 is SYDVKM. TCRdb's table, derived via immunoSEQ multiplex PCR, lists solely in-frame clones and lacks some. The table shows 63,000 or so clones, with around 87% occurring only once. Input material: peripheral blood. The chain carries TRBV28 and TRBJ2-5, with 10 bases fitting TRBD2. This TCR derives from a man aged 65 to 79 with active COVID-19. CDR3 residues: CASSFGLAGVETQYF. CDR3 nucleotides: TGTGCCAGCAGTTTCGGGCTAGCGGGAGTTGAGACCCAGTACTTC. Filled out from reference TRBV28 and TRBJ2-5, the complete variable domain reads DVKVTQSSRYLVKRTGEKVFLECVQDMDHENMFWYRQDPGLGLRLIYFSYDVKMKEKGDIPEGYSVSREKKERFSLILESASTNQTSMYLCASSFGLAGVETQYFGPGTRLLVL.